The entry below describes one T cell receptor beta chain. Which antigen it targets is not known. No per-base quality is available; no much larger clone lies one base away. This specimen comes from a study of blood T cells in healthy people across ages (dated by TCRdb to 2013 to 2016). Study-level background: In model experiments, template switching captured about one uniquely barcoded TCR beta cDNA molecule for every two T cells. Four age groups were formed from the donors: young (average approximately 15 years), middle-aged (roughly 38), aged (62) and long-lived (more than 75). The study measured age-related changes in TCR beta repertoire diversity using deep sequencing normalized with unique cDNA molecular identifiers. Two additional independent replicas of 1 million unique cDNA reads from the same blood draw were analyzed for two donors (one aged 18 to 30 and one aged 80 or older). To avoid experimental bias, donors of different ages were randomly spread across the sequencing lanes. Overall study results and their limits: Observed TCR beta diversity per million T cells fell roughly linearly with age, and a significant reduction was already apparent by age about 36. Bulk unsorted PBMC profiling prevented conclusive comparison of naive and antigen-experienced compartments. There was a strong correlation between observed TCR beta diversity and the percentage of naive T cells measured by flow cytometry. Compared with the aged group, the long-lived group had more naive CD4+ T cells, fewer expanded clones and increased TCR diversity, a pattern suggesting age selection. The CMV infection status of donors was not known, potentially confounding age-related changes in expanded clonotypes. Estimates of total diversity based on one million sequenced T cells were regarded as lower bounds and as underestimates.

Compared with germline, V lacks 5 bases and J lacks 7 bases; bases without a gene match: 11. Per the germline V gene, MDHEN is the CDR1 and SYDVKM is the CDR2. There are 15 amino acids in the CDR3, from cysteine to phenylalanine inclusive. Only the CDR3 DNA stays, 45 bases, in frame from base 1. The library was generated by 5' RACE. The sequencer listed for this sample is Illumina HiSeq 2500. A second PCR of roughly 7 to 11 cycles was performed with a sample-barcoded 5' primer and a J-beta primer mix. Each TCR beta cDNA molecule received a unique molecular identifier from a template-switch 5' adaptor carrying 12 random nucleotides. Each sample yielded at least 2.5 million CDR3-containing paired-end reads. The Mint cDNA synthesis kit, primed by a TRBC-specific oligonucleotide, was used to synthesize first-strand cDNA from all RNA. All cDNA was treated with uracil-DNA glycosylase and then went through a first 18-cycle PCR with the universal primers M1SS and BC2_uni_R. In the authors' own workflow: Each sample was normalized by randomly selecting 1 million high-quality reads, each carrying a distinct molecular identifier. Instead of being binned into consensus sequences, reads that shared molecular identifiers were thrown out. CDR3 identification, clonotype clustering and error correction used MiTCR with a Q25 quality threshold and the strictest error-elimination algorithm. A nonparametric unseen species model with Euler transformation was used to estimate lower-bound total TCR beta diversity. The raw public data were reprocessed by TCRdb itself: fastp quality trimming at Q25, MiXCR clonotype calling, in-frame beta chains only. Every distinct CDR3 protein forms one entry, paired with its most common genes and DNA. The V and J calls shown here were made by TCRdb, not taken from the authors' results. This sample has around 580,000 distinct CDR3 sequences in its table, and more than 45% of those were observed once. The ten largest clones add up to just under 25% of the sample.

The roughly 37 donors, aged roughly 6 to 100 years, were systemically healthy Caucasian individuals from Russia. Each donor gave approximately 10 milliliters of peripheral blood, collected into EDTA-treated Vacutainer tubes. Ficoll-Paque density-gradient centrifugation was used to isolate PBMCs, with at least 7 million obtained per sample. Trizol reagent was used to extract total RNA from PBMCs, with at least 6 micrograms per sample. Naive CD45RAhigh/CD27high T cell percentages were measured by flow cytometry on a PBMC aliquot from every donor. The TCR was taken from a man older than 75 in good health. The chain employs TRBV28 and TRBJ2-1; the central 7 bases match TRBD1. The sample comprised blood. The DNA reads as follows: TGTGCCAGCAGTCCTCCGGCAGGGGGACGGAATGAGCAGTTCTTC. Translated, it gives CASSPPAGGRNEQFF.